The 27 T cell receptor beta chains presented below share a single source sample, sequenced in a study of blood T cell repertoires in COVID-19. Produced via immunoSEQ multiplex PCR; TCRdb's table is partial and in-frame only. The sample yields about 160,000 clones, about 88% seen once. The source material was peripheral blood. The origin of the receptors is a woman aged 50 to 60 with COVID-19, enrolled during active disease.

This clone was counted a few times. This rearrangement joins TRBV19 to TRBJ1-1; D might be TRBD1 (5 bases). Trimming stripped 7 bases from V and 3 bases from J, with 15 bases between. The CDR3 runs 14 residues. Germline-derived CDR1 and CDR2 are LNHDA and SQIVND (reference sequence). CDR3: CASNPRGSYTEAFF. The CDR3 nucleotides read TGTGCCAGTAACCCAAGGGGAAGTTACACTGAAGCTTTCTTT.

This chain links TRBV6-1 with TRBJ1-2; D is uncertain. The CDR3 sequence is 15 residues long. Trimming shortened V by 2 bases and J by 4 bases, and 14 bases separated the two germline ends. Germline-derived CDR1 and CDR2 are MNHNS and SASEGT. The CDR3 loop is CASSELGSSSYGYTF. CDR3 nucleotide sequence: TGTGCCAGCAGTGAACTCGGGAGTTCCTCCTATGGCTACACCTTC.

In its sample, this clone was seen many times. The chain recombines TRBV5-6 with TRBJ2-7; 12 bases align to TRBD1. The ends lost 3 bases at V and 2 bases at J; junction bases unmatched: 9. The length of the CDR3 is 17 residues. Looked up from germline, CDR1 is SGHDT and CDR2 is YYEEEE. The CDR3 DNA is TGTGCCAGCAGCTCGCTGCGCGGGACAGGGGGCCCCTACGAGCAGTACTTC. This gives the protein CASSSLRGTGGPYEQYF. Full variable domain (outside the CDR3, taken from reference TRBV5-6 and TRBJ2-7): DAGVTQSPTHLIKTRGQQVTLRCSPKSGHDTVSWYQQALGQGPQFIFQYYEEEERQRGNFPDRFSGHQFPNYSSELNVNALLLGDSALYLCASSSLRGTGGPYEQYFGPGTRLTVT.

This rearrangement joins TRBV30 to TRBJ1-6, with a weak D call TRBD1 (6 bases). Germline values: CDR1 GTSNPN, CDR2 SVGIG (reference sequence). This CDR3 region has 14 residues. V shed 4 bases and J shed 3 bases, with 10 bases lying between them. In DNA, the CDR3 is TGTGCCTGGAACCTGGACAGCTATAATTCACCCCTCCACTTT. Protein product: CAWNLDSYNSPLHF.

The rearrangement joins TRBV6-5 to TRBJ1-2; D is unclear. The CDR3 runs 13 residues. Between the trimmed V and J ends, which lost 2 bases and 8 bases, there was a span of 12 bases. Germline CDR1 MNHEY, CDR2 SVGAGI. This chain's CDR3 is CASSYGSGGGYTF. CDR3 DNA sequence: TGTGCCAGCAGTTACGGGTCCGGAGGGGGCTACACCTTC.

The chain couples TRBV6-1 to TRBJ1-6, with no clear D. Trimming took 2 bases from V and 8 from J, leaving 13 bases between them. The CDR3 has 15 residues. The germline V gene has CDR1 MNHNS and CDR2 SASEGT. The CDR3 protein is CASSELGTFYSPLHF. The CDR3 nucleotides are TGTGCCAGCAGTGAATTGGGCACTTTTTATTCACCCCTCCACTTT.

The rearrangement links TRBV7-9 to TRBJ2-3; TRBD2 is a possible D gene (6 bases). Germline CDR1 SEHNR, CDR2 FQNEAQ (reference sequence). With 6 bases removed from V and 2 bases from J, the gap between germline ends came to 18 bases. The CDR3 spans 16 residues. CDR3 region: CASSPQPGLLTDTQYF. CDR3 DNA sequence: TGTGCCAGCAGTCCACAACCGGGACTGCTCACAGATACGCAGTATTTT.

This clone appeared many times. The V gene is TRBV2, the J gene TRBJ1-6; no reliable D call. The germline V gene encodes CDR1 SNHLY and CDR2 FYNNEI. Deletions cut 0 bases from V and 3 bases from J, with 9 bases between. CDR3 length: 16 residues. The CDR3 sequence: CASSEARTSYNSPLHF. CDR3 nucleotide sequence: TGTGCCAGCAGTGAAGCTCGCACGAGCTATAATTCACCCCTCCACTTT.

This clone has more than one count but fewer than ten. The rearrangement links TRBV28 to TRBJ1-1; maybe TRBD1 (5 bases). The CDR3 has 16 residues. CDR1 is MDHEN, CDR2 SYDVKM, per germline. The V gene lost 2 bases and the J gene lost 3 bases, with 16 bases spanning the gap. CDR3 protein: CASSLVTGWGYTEAFF. CDR3 bases: TGTGCCAGCAGTTTAGTCACAGGTTGGGGATACACTGAAGCTTTCTTT.

The genes are TRBV6-6 and TRBJ2-7, with a tentative D call TRBD2 (6 bases). The germline V gene has CDR1 MNHNY and CDR2 SVGAGI (reference sequence). V was cut by 0 bases and J by 2 bases, with 11 bases left in between. CDR3 length: 15 residues. DNA of the CDR3: TGTGCCAGCAGTTACTCGCGGGACGGCCCCTACGAGCAGTACTTC. Its translation is CASSYSRDGPYEQYF.

J is TRBJ1-1 and V is TRBV12-3 or TRBV12-4; tentatively, D is TRBD1 (6 bases). The length of the CDR3 is 13 residues. Trimming removed 8 bases from V and 0 bases from J, with 10 bases in between. The CDR3 loop reads CASRDNMNTEAFF. CDR3 nucleotides: TGTGCCAGCCGGGACAATATGAACACTGAAGCTTTCTTT.

The chain joins TRBV5-1 to TRBJ1-5, with 8 bases lining up with TRBD1. CDR3 length: 14 amino acids. J gave up 5 bases and V 2 bases, and 3 bases lay outside the gene matches. CDR1 SGHRS and CDR2 YFSETQ come from the germline V gene. CDR3 sequence: CASSFQGAHQPQHF. CDR3 DNA: TGCGCCAGCAGCTTCCAGGGGGCCCATCAGCCCCAGCATTTT.

The J gene is TRBJ1-1, the V gene TRBV7-3; unclear D gene. V was trimmed by 2 bases and J by 0 bases, leaving 7 bases between them. This CDR3 is built from 14 residues. Germline V gene sequence: CDR1 SGHTA, CDR2 FQGTGA. CDR3 loop: CASSLAGMNTEAFF. CDR3 sequence (DNA): TGTGCCAGCAGCTTAGCCGGGATGAACACTGAAGCTTTCTTT.

This clone was seen a handful of times. The chain is built from TRBV2 and TRBJ1-1, with 7 bases fitting TRBD1. Germline lookup yields CDR1 SNHLY and CDR2 FYNNEI. V shed 7 bases and J 1 base; nucleotides not matched to a gene: 3. There are 13 residues in the CDR3. The DNA for the CDR3 is TGTGCCAGCAAGACAGGGCGGAACACTGAAGCTTTCTTT. Encoded protein: CASKTGRNTEAFF. The entire variable domain, with the rest obtained from reference TRBV2 and TRBJ1-1, is as follows: EPEVTQTPSHQVTQMGQEVILRCVPISNHLYFYWYRQILGQKVEFLVSFYNNEISEKSEIFDDQFSVERPDGSNFTLKIRSTKLEDSAMYFCASKTGRNTEAFFGQGTRLTVV.

The chain links TRBV7-8 to TRBJ2-7; D may be TRBD1 (5 bases). The germline V gene has CDR1 SGHVS and CDR2 FQNEAQ. CDR3 length equals 14 residues. V gave up 5 bases and J gave up 2 bases, with 13 bases separating them. CDR3 sequence reads: CASSRGQPPYEQYF. CDR3 nucleotide sequence: TGTGCCAGCAGCCGAGGACAACCCCCCTACGAGCAGTACTTC.

J is TRBJ2-3 and V is TRBV27, with no clear D. The CDR3 covers 10 residues. Trimming removed 8 bases at V and 7 bases at J, with 7 bases between. Germline V gene sequence: CDR1 MNHEY, CDR2 SMNVEV (reference sequence). The CDR3 DNA sequence: TGTGCCAGCCCAAATTATACGCAGTATTTT. Translation: CASPNYTQYF.

The chain combines TRBV24-1 with TRBJ2-1, with 9 positions matching TRBD1. Germline V gene lookup returns CDR1 KGHDR and CDR2 SFDVKD. The V segment lost 7 bases and the J segment 5 bases; nucleotides outside the gene matches: 5. The CDR3 extends over 14 amino acids. Here the CDR3 DNA reads TGTGCCACCAGCACCGGGACAGGGCACAATGAGCAGTTCTTC. Translating it yields CATSTGTGHNEQFF.

The chain recombines TRBV7-9 with TRBJ1-6, with D maybe TRBD1 (5 bases). CDR1 SEHNR and CDR2 FQNEAQ come from the germline V gene (reference sequence). V was cut by 5 bases and J by 8 bases, with 16 bases left in between. This CDR3 comprises 15 residues. CDR3: CASSQHSLGDSPLHF. The CDR3 region has the DNA TGTGCCAGCAGCCAACACAGCTTAGGGGATTCACCCCTCCACTTT.

The V gene is TRBV3-1 (or the pseudogene TRBV3-2), the J gene TRBJ2-7; D gene unclear. Trimming took 4 bases from V and 4 from J, leaving 11 bases between them. Germline CDR1 is LGHDT and CDR2 is YNNKEL (reference sequence). The CDR3 is 13 residues long. The CDR3 region has the DNA TGTGCCAGCAGCCGATTCCTAGAATACGAGCAGTACTTC. It is translated as CASSRFLEYEQYF.

The chain couples TRBV7-9 to TRBJ1-1; the D gene is possibly TRBD1 (6 bases). V dropped 1 base and J dropped 3 bases, with 9 bases sitting between them. This CDR3 has 14 residues. Per germline, CDR1 SEHNR and CDR2 FQNEAQ (reference sequence). Here the CDR3 DNA reads TGTGCCAGCAGCTTAGTACAGGGCGACACTGAAGCTTTCTTT. Translation: CASSLVQGDTEAFF.

The rearrangement uses TRBV20-1 and TRBJ2-7, with a tentative D call TRBD1 (6 bases). The V end was cut by 3 bases, the J end by 2 bases, with 11 bases between. Looked up from germline, CDR1 is DFQATT and CDR2 is SNEGSKA (reference sequence). CDR3 size: 13 residues. The CDR3 nucleotides are TGCAGTGCTAGTTCGGGACAACCCTACGAGCAGTACTTC. Translation: CSASSGQPYEQYF.

The chain couples TRBV9 to TRBJ2-5, with a tentative D call TRBD1 (5 bases). The V end lost 0 bases, the J end lost 4 bases, and 10 bases lay between the germline ends. CDR3 length equals 14 residues. The V gene's germline CDR1 is SGDLS and CDR2 YYNGEE. The DNA of the CDR3 is TGTGCCAGCAGCGTAGCGGCAGGGCCAGAGACCCAGTACTTC. Residues: CASSVAAGPETQYF.

The chain links TRBV2 to TRBJ1-6; 7 bases match TRBD1. CDR3 length: 17 residues. Losses at the gene ends were 6 bases for V and 9 bases for J; bases not matched to a gene: 17. Germline V gene data show CDR1 as SNHLY and CDR2 as FYNNEI. The CDR3 region has the DNA TGTGCCAGCAGAGCGTGGTCGAGGGGCGCAGGGGGTTCACCCCTCCACTTT. Translating it yields CASRAWSRGAGGSPLHF. The entire variable domain, with the rest obtained from reference TRBV2 and TRBJ1-6, is as follows: EPEVTQTPSHQVTQMGQEVILRCVPISNHLYFYWYRQILGQKVEFLVSFYNNEISEKSEIFDDQFSVERPDGSNFTLKIRSTKLEDSAMYFCASRAWSRGAGGSPLHFGNGTRLTVT.

V is TRBV5-1 and J is TRBJ2-3; 10 bases map to TRBD1. This CDR3 comprises 15 residues. CDR1 is SGHRS and CDR2 is YFSETQ in the germline V gene. The V gene end was trimmed by 5 bases and the J gene end by 6 bases; junction bases not matched to a gene: 9. DNA of the CDR3: TGCGCCAGCAGGAGGACAGGGGGTCTCCTGGATACGCAGTATTTT. Translated: CASRRTGGLLDTQYF.

This sequence joins TRBV12-3 or TRBV12-4 and TRBJ2-5; D unresolved. This CDR3 is built from 13 residues. V lost 1 base and J lost 5, with 8 bases in between. The CDR3 DNA sequence: TGTGCCAGCAGTTTAGACAGTCTGGAGACCCAGTACTTC. Translation gives CASSLDSLETQYF.

The V gene is TRBV30, the J gene TRBJ1-1; maybe TRBD1 (5 bases). Germline V gives CDR1 GTSNPN, CDR2 SVGIG (reference sequence). V shed 0 bases and J shed 1 base, with 12 bases lying between them. The CDR3 spans 15 residues. The DNA of the CDR3 is TGTGCCTGGAGTGTACTGGCCCAGGGGAACACTGAAGCTTTCTTT. Translating gives CAWSVLAQGNTEAFF.

Only a few counts were recorded for this clone. This chain joins TRBV9 and TRBJ1-6; TRBD1 is a possible D gene (6 bases). This CDR3 has 15 residues. Trimming removed 3 bases at V and 9 bases at J, with 16 bases between. Per the germline V gene, CDR1 is SGDLS and CDR2 is YYNGEE. CDR3 DNA sequence: TGTGCCAGCAGCGCCCACGAGGGGGGGGTTTCACCCCTCCACTTT. It is translated as CASSAHEGGVSPLHF.